This T cell receptor (beta chain) was recovered during a study of blood T cells in healthy people across ages. Regarding the study as a whole: Not knowing donor CMV status may have confounded expanded clonotype changes.

Primed by a sample-barcoded 5' primer and a J-beta primer mix, a second PCR proceeded for about 7 to 11 cycles. Every sample gave at least 2.5 million paired-end reads containing CDR3. MiXCR, run by TCRdb on the 5' RACE reads, gives a single entry per CDR3 protein. In the table there are some 700,000 distinct CDR3 sequences, about 20% of which are singletons. The CDR3 loop spans 14 amino acids. Points on this clonotype: Antigen: not known.

The sample consisted of blood. This chain links TRBV21-1 with TRBJ1-2. TRBV21-1 has pseudogene status. This TCR was sampled from a man aged 70 or older in good health. CDR3 coding DNA: TGTGCCAGCAGCAAGAAGACAAGCTACTATGGCTACACCTTC. Its translation is CASSKKTSYYGYTF.